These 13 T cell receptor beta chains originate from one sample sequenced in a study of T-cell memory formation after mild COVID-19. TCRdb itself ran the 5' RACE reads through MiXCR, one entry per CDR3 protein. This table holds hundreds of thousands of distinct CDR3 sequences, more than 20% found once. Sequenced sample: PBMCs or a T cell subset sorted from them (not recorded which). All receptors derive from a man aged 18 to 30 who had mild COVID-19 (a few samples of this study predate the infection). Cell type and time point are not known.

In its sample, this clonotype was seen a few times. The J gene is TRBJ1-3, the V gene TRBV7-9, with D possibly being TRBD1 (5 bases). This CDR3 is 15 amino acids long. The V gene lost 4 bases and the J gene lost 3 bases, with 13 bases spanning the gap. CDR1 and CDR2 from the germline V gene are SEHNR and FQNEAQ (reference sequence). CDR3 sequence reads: CASSSSRGYGNTIYF. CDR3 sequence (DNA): TGTGCCAGCAGCTCTTCCCGGGGGTATGGAAACACCATATATTTT.

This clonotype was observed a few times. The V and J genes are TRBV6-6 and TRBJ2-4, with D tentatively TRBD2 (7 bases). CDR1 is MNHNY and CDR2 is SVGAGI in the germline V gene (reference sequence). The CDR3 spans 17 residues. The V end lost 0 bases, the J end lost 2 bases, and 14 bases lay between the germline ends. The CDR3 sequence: CASSYSGGQGTKNIQYF. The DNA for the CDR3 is TGTGCCAGCAGTTACTCCGGGGGGCAGGGAACCAAAAACATTCAGTACTTC.

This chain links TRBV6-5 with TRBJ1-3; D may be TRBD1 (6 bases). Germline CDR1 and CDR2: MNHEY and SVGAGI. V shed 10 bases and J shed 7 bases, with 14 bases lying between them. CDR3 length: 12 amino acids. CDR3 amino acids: CATGAARNTIYF. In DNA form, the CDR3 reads TGTGCCACGGGGGCCGCCCGGAACACCATATATTTT.

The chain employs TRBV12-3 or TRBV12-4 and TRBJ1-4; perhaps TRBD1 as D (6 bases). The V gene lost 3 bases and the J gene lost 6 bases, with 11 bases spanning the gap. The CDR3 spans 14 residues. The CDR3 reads CASSFGRGDEKLFF. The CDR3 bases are TGTGCCAGCAGTTTTGGCAGGGGCGATGAAAAACTGTTTTTT.

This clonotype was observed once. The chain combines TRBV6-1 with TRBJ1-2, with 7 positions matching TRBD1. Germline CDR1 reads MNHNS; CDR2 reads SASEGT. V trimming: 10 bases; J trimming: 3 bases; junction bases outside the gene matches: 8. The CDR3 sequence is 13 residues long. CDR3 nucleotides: TGTGCCACCCTACAGGGGCCCTACTATGGCTACACCTTC. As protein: CATLQGPYYGYTF.

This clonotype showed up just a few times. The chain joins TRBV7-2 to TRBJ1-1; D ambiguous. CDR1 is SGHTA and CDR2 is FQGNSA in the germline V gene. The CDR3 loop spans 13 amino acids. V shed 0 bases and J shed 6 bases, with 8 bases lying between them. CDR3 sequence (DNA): TGTGCCAGCAGCTTAGCATGGGATGCTGAAGCTTTCTTT. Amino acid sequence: CASSLAWDAEAFF.

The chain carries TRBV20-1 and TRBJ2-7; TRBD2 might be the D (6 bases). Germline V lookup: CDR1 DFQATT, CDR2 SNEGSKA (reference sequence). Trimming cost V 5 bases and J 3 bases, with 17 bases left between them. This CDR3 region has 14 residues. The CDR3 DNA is TGCAGTGCTGTATCCCGGGGGAACCGCTACGAGCAGTACGTC. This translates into CSAVSRGNRYEQYV.

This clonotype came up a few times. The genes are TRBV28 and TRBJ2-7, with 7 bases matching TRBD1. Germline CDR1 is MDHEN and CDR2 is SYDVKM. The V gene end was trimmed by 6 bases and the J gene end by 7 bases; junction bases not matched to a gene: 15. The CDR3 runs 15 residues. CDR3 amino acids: CASSENGRGSGEQYF. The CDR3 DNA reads TGTGCCAGCAGCGAAAATGGCAGGGGGAGTGGGGAGCAGTACTTC.

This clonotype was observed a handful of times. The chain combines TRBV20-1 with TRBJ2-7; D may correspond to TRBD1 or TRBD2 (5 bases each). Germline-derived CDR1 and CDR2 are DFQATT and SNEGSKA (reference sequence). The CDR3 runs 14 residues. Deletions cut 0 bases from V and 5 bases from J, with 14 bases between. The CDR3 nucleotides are TGCAGTGCTAGAGACTCGGCCGGGACGAACGAGCAGTACTTC. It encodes CSARDSAGTNEQYF.

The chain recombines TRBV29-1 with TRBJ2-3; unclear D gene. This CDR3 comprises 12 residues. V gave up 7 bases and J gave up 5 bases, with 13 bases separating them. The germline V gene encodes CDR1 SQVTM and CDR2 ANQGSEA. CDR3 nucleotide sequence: TGCAGCGCGGACGGATTCATAGATACGCAGTATTTT. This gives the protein CSADGFIDTQYF.

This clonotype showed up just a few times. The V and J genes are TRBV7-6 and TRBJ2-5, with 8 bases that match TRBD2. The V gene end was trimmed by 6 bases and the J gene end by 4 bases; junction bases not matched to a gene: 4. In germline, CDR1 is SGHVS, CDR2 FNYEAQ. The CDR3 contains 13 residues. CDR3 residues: CASRFAGGETQYF. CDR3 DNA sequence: TGTGCCAGCAGATTCGCGGGGGGAGAGACCCAGTACTTC.

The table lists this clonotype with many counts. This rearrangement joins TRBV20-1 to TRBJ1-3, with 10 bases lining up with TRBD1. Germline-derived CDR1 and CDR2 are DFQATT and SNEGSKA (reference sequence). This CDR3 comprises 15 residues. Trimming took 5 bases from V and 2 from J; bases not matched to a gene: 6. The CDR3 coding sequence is TGCAGTGCTCTGACGACAGGGGGCCCTGGAAACACCATATATTTT. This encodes CSALTTGGPGNTIYF.

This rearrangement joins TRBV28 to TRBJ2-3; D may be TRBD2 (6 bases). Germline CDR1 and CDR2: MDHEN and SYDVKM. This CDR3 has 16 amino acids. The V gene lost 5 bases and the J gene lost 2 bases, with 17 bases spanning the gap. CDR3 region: CASSPTSASNTDTQYF. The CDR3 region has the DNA TGTGCCAGCAGTCCGACTAGTGCTAGTAACACAGATACGCAGTATTTT.